Listed below are T cell receptor beta chains from one sample, sequenced in a study of lymphopenia after photon versus proton radiotherapy. Produced via immunoSEQ multiplex PCR; TCRdb's table is partial and in-frame only. The sample lists roughly 45,000 clones, 85% occurring once. The starting material was peripheral blood, obtained from a patient treated with photon-based radiotherapy. Receptor source: a man in his forties with gastric cancer. Each CDR3 is given with its conserved first and last residue. The order of the fields is V gene, J gene, CDR3 protein.

V: TRBV6-1
J: TRBJ2-3
CDR3: CASKDSSTDTQYF

V: TRBV7-8
J: TRBJ1-5
CDR3: CASSPRRDRAYQPQHF

V: TRBV5-1
J: TRBJ2-4
CDR3: CASSWGSSGRRDIQYF

V: TRBV7-9
J: TRBJ1-1
CDR3: CASREAGTGGPNTEAFF

V: TRBV18
J: TRBJ2-1
CDR3: CASSPTGEGEQFF

V: TRBV5-1
J: TRBJ1-2
CDR3: CASSTNPGTGGSGYTF

V: TRBV9
J: TRBJ1-2
CDR3: CASSVALGVGDGYTF

V: TRBV11-3
J: TRBJ2-2
CDR3: CASSSQGDTGELFF

V: TRBV30
J: TRBJ1-6
CDR3: CAWKGDQGARSPLHF

V: TRBV7-2
J: TRBJ1-1
CDR3: CASSPGGAKRGAFF

V: TRBV2
J: TRBJ1-2
CDR3: CASSRDGYGYTF

V: TRBV28
J: TRBJ1-5
CDR3: CASSARTGRQPQHF

V: TRBV19
J: TRBJ1-1
CDR3: CASSIALNTEAFF

V: TRBV9
J: TRBJ1-1
CDR3: CASSFLMGGNTEAFF

V: TRBV9
J: TRBJ2-3
CDR3: CASSDRLGTDTQYF

V: TRBV7-6
J: TRBJ2-2
CDR3: CASSRDSGGPGELFF

V: TRBV15
J: TRBJ1-2
CDR3: CATSLDTNYGYTF

V: TRBV10-3
J: TRBJ2-3
CDR3: CAISEARGADTQYF

V: TRBV7-2
J: TRBJ1-5
CDR3: CASSRGDRVYQPQHF

V: TRBV18
J: TRBJ1-2
CDR3: CASSPGQTSSYGYTF

V: TRBV9
J: TRBJ2-2
CDR3: CASSLTGGITGELFF

V: TRBV29-1
J: TRBJ2-1
CDR3: CSAKTDLYNEQFF

V: TRBV5-1
J: TRBJ1-2
CDR3: CASRPGTGYGYTF

V: TRBV5-4
J: TRBJ1-1
CDR3: CASSLALGGVNTEAFF

V: TRBV11-2
J: TRBJ2-7
CDR3: CASSLGGRGEQYF

V: TRBV7-2
J: TRBJ1-2
CDR3: CASSLDRGPYGYTF

V: TRBV5-6
J: TRBJ1-3
CDR3: CASSSYGRNSGNTIYF

V: TRBV7-8
J: TRBJ2-7
CDR3: CASSLQGYEQYF

V: TRBV9
J: TRBJ2-3
CDR3: CASSVVGATDTQYF

V: TRBV10-3
J: TRBJ2-3
CDR3: CAISTSGGLDTQYF

V: TRBV5-1
J: TRBJ2-7
CDR3: CASSKGSGAPYEQYF

V: TRBV19
J: TRBJ2-7
CDR3: CASSASGYSYEQYF

V: TRBV11-1
J: TRBJ2-5
CDR3: CASSPGRLQAQETQYF

V: TRBV6-5
J: TRBJ2-7
CDR3: CASSYSDGGGYEQYF

V: TRBV5-6
J: TRBJ1-4
CDR3: CASSLPGPGEKLFF